One T cell receptor (beta chain) is described in this entry. The target antigen is unknown. This entry belongs to a study of vaccination and CD4 T cells after COVID-19. Documented treatment: approximately 9-day PBMC culture with coronavirus spike peptide pools or control peptides (ViraFEST assay). Sequenced with the Oncomine TCR Beta short-read assay was DNA taken from cultured CD4+ T cells. Each CDR3 protein is one row after TCRdb ran MiXCR on the PCR reads. The data contain over 10,000 distinct CDR3 sequences, 35% to 40% of them singletons. Losses at the gene ends were 4 bases for V and 6 bases for J; bases not matched to a gene: 7. CDR1 SGHRS and CDR2 YFSETQ come from the germline V gene. CDR3 length: 14 residues.

Sequenced material: cultured CD4+ T cells from blood. The rearrangement links TRBV5-1 to TRBJ1-1; 9 nucleotides align to TRBD1. This clonotype was sampled from a human donor with COVID-19. DNA for the CDR3: TGCGCCAGCAGCACTGGACAGGGGCATCCTGAAGCTTTCTTT. Residues: CASSTGQGHPEAFF.